One sample yielded the 15 T cell receptor beta chains listed below, sequenced in a study of radiotherapy plus CTLA-4 blockade in lung cancer. This table comes from immunoSEQ multiplex PCR, and its TCRdb copy is limited to in-frame clones, with some not included. The sample contains more than 60,000 clones, less than 85% of which appear only once. The source was peripheral blood, collected from a patient treated with radiotherapy plus ipilimumab. All receptors come from a human donor with non-small cell lung cancer who had a complete response to radiotherapy plus ipilimumab.

This rearrangement joins TRBV9 to TRBJ2-2; 13 bases line up with TRBD2. V lost 3 bases to trimming and J lost 4 bases; unmatched junction nucleotides: 3. The CDR3 length is 16 residues. Germline CDR1 is SGDLS and CDR2 is YYNGEE. Written as DNA, the CDR3 is TGTGCCAGCAGCGCCGGACTAGCGGGGGCCACCGGGGAGCTGTTTTTT. Its translation: CASSAGLAGATGELFF.

The chain employs TRBV19 and TRBJ1-5, with a possible D match to TRBD1 (6 bases). The CDR3 length is 12 residues. The V and J ends lost 7 bases and 4 bases respectively, with 8 bases between them. Germline CDR1 LNHDA, CDR2 SQIVND (reference sequence). CDR3 sequence reads: CASTDRNQPQHF. The CDR3 DNA is TGTGCCAGTACAGACAGGAATCAGCCCCAGCATTTT.

This clone appeared once. The CDR3 region is CASSQTGVRTEAFF. CDR3 in DNA: TGTGCCAGCAGCCAAACAGGGGTGCGGACTGAAGCTTTCTTT. The chain has TRBV4-2 and TRBJ1-1; 7 bases align to TRBD1. There are 14 residues in the CDR3. V shed 2 bases and J 5 bases; nucleotides not matched to a gene: 5. Germline CDR1 and CDR2: LGHNA and YNFKEQ.

CDR3 sequence reads: CAIRSAGDTNYGYTF. Written as DNA, the CDR3 is TGTGCCATCAGGTCGGCGGGGGACACTAACTATGGCTACACCTTC. The chain couples TRBV10-3 to TRBJ1-2; D is possibly TRBD1 (6 bases). The ends were cut back, 6 bases at V and 0 bases at J, with 14 bases in the middle. CDR1 and CDR2 from the germline V gene are ENHRY and SYGVKD. The CDR3 is made up of 15 amino acids.

The chain is built from TRBV18 and TRBJ1-1; 7 bases are shared with TRBD1. The CDR3 length is 14 residues. V shed 4 bases and J 1 base; nucleotides not matched to a gene: 3. Germline loops: CDR1 KGHSH, CDR2 LQKENI. The CDR3 coding sequence is TGTGCCAGCTCACAGGGGGCGGGGAACACTGAAGCTTTCTTT. Translated, it gives CASSQGAGNTEAFF.

The CDR3 sequence is CASSPQGVWGGYGYTF. The CDR3 coding sequence is TGTGCCAGCAGTCCCCAGGGTGTGTGGGGAGGCTATGGCTACACCTTC. This chain links TRBV27 with TRBJ1-2, with a possible D match to TRBD1 (5 bases). Germline V gene data show CDR1 as MNHEY and CDR2 as SMNVEV (reference sequence). Trimming removed 5 bases at V and 4 bases at J, with 20 bases between. The CDR3 extends over 16 amino acids.

In this sample, this clone turned up a few times. This chain links TRBV2 with TRBJ2-4, with unresolved D. CDR3 length: 10 residues. CDR1 is SNHLY and CDR2 is FYNNEI in the germline V gene. The germline V and J ends were trimmed by 5 bases and 11 bases, with 7 bases remaining between them. CDR3 sequence: CASSNYVQYF. The CDR3 region has the DNA TGTGCCAGCAGTAACTACGTTCAGTACTTC.

This clone was observed a single time. This rearrangement joins TRBV30 to TRBJ1-5, with 9 bases fitting TRBD1. CDR3 length equals 11 residues. Trimming cost V 8 bases and J 4 bases; bases outside gene matches: 0. Germline V CDR1 and CDR2: GTSNPN, SVGIG (reference sequence). The CDR3 DNA reads as TGTGCCGGACAGGGGAATCAGCCCCAGCATTTT. Translation gives CAGQGNQPQHF.

The CDR3 is CASSITESTDTQYF. CDR3 sequence (DNA): TGTGCCAGCAGCATAACAGAAAGCACAGATACGCAGTATTTT. The rearrangement uses TRBV2 and TRBJ2-3; D remains ambiguous. Germline V lookup: CDR1 SNHLY, CDR2 FYNNEI. V lost 6 bases to trimming and J lost 0 bases, with 10 bases between them. The CDR3 consists of 14 residues. Drawing the rest from reference TRBV2 and TRBJ2-3, the complete variable domain is EPEVTQTPSHQVTQMGQEVILRCVPISNHLYFYWYRQILGQKVEFLVSFYNNEISEKSEIFDDQFSVERPDGSNFTLKIRSTKLEDSAMYFCASSITESTDTQYFGPGTRLTVL.

The chain combines TRBV7-6 with TRBJ1-6, with 8 nucleotides matching TRBD1. The CDR3 is 16 amino acids. J lost 5 bases, V lost 1 base, and 4 bases had no gene match. CDR1 and CDR2 from the germline V gene are SGHVS and FNYEAQ. DNA for the CDR3: TGTGCCAGCAGCTTAGGAACAGGGGGAAATAATTCACCCCTCCACTTT. Amino acids: CASSLGTGGNNSPLHF. The variable domain in full, with the rest retrieved from reference TRBV7-6 and TRBJ1-6, is GAGVSQSPRYKVTKRGQDVALRCDPISGHVSLYWYRQALGQGPEFLTYFNYEAQQDKSGLPNDRFSAERPEGSISTLTIQRTEQRDSAMYRCASSLGTGGNNSPLHFGNGTRLTVT.

This clone was found once. The chain recombines TRBV18 with TRBJ2-3, with 7 positions matching TRBD2. Losses at the gene ends were 6 bases for V and 6 bases for J; bases not matched to a gene: 12. The CDR3 has 15 residues. The germline V gene has CDR1 KGHSH and CDR2 LQKENI. Written as DNA, the CDR3 is TGTGCCAGCTCGCCGGCTAGCGGTGCACGGGATACGCAGTATTTT. It yields the protein CASSPASGARDTQYF.

CDR3 coding DNA: TGCGCCAGCAGCCCCGAGGGTTACACTGAAGCTTTCTTT. This gives the protein CASSPEGYTEAFF. The chain combines TRBV5-1 with TRBJ1-1; unclear D gene. The germline gives CDR1 SGHRS, CDR2 YFSETQ. CDR3 length equals 13 residues. V was trimmed by 4 bases and J by 3 bases, leaving 10 bases between them.

This chain links TRBV4-3 with TRBJ2-3, with 7 bases matching TRBD1. The germline CDR1 and CDR2 sequences are LGHNA and YSLEER. This CDR3 spans 15 amino acids. The trim removed 4 bases at V and 4 bases at J, leaving 8 bases unmatched. The CDR3 DNA sequence: TGCGCCAGCAGCCGAGGACAGGAAAGAGCAGATACGCAGTATTTT. Amino acid sequence: CASSRGQERADTQYF.

J is TRBJ2-7 and V is TRBV11-2, with TRBD2 identical over 8 bases. This CDR3 region has 15 residues. CDR1 and CDR2 from the germline V gene are SGHAT and FQNNGV. Trimming took 5 bases from V and 3 from J; bases not matched to a gene: 9. DNA of the CDR3: TGTGCCAGCAGCCTGGGGAGCGGGAGTTTCTACGAGCAGTACTTC. Protein sequence: CASSLGSGSFYEQYF. The whole variable domain, filled in from reference TRBV11-2 and TRBJ2-7, reads EAGVAQSPRYKIIEKRQSVAFWCNPISGHATLYWYQQILGQGPKLLIQFQNNGVVDDSQLPKDRFSAERLKGVDSTLKIQPAKLEDSAVYLCASSLGSGSFYEQYFGPGTRLTVT.

V usage is TRBV19 and J usage is TRBJ1-5; TRBD1 is a possible D gene (5 bases). This CDR3 region has 16 residues. The germline gives CDR1 LNHDA, CDR2 SQIVND (reference sequence). Trimming removed 7 bases from V and 6 bases from J, with 22 bases in between. The CDR3 nucleotides read TGTGCCAGTACCTATGCAGGGACTAAGGGTAGTCAGCCCCAGCATTTT. Amino acid sequence: CASTYAGTKGSQPQHF.